The clone carrying this TCR beta chain was found a few times. The CDR3 extends over 11 amino acids. CDR1 and CDR2 from the germline V gene are SQVTM and ANQGSEA. V lost 4 bases and J 8 bases, leaving 11 bases between the germline ends. The PCR made use of 60 Vbeta and 13 Jbeta primers. This table comes from immunoSEQ multiplex PCR, and its TCRdb copy is limited to in-frame clones, with some not included. This table holds some 100,000 clones, roughly 78% found once. These data belong to a study of cytomegalovirus exposure and HLA in healthy donors. Sequencing input: PBMCs. The chain couples TRBV29-1 to TRBJ1-2; D ambiguous. The clonotype was recovered from a woman aged 40-49 years in good health and CMV-seropositive. The CDR3 sequence is CSVALYGGYTF. DNA for the CDR3: TGCAGCGTTGCTCTTTACGGGGGCTACACCTTC.